This T cell receptor (beta chain) was recorded in a study of cytomegalovirus exposure and HLA in healthy donors. The wider study: In an early release, HLA-typed donors contributed some 82 million unique TCR sequences. Regarding the study as a whole: The records held CMV serostatus as the only immune exposure information.

A word on this clone: Its antigen is not known. Its ends do not fully match the called genes, so a read error is possible. This specimen includes other DNA sequences encoding the same CDR3.

This CDR3 region has 15 residues. CDR1 is SGHRS, CDR2 YFSETQ, per germline. Both 60 Vbeta primers and 13 Jbeta primers went into the PCR. As processed by the authors: Approximately 11 million shared chains were among tens of millions of unique TCR beta chains counted in a later analysis. Sequencing used immunoSEQ multiplex PCR; TCRdb keeps in-frame clones, though not all of them. V and J calls and clone size are copied from that table; D and trimming were computed from the DNA. The table includes roughly 130,000 clones, 73% detected once. Although they were nominally healthy when sampled, donors likely had unrecorded immune exposures.

Sequencing was done on a sample of PBMCs. This chain links TRBV5-1 with TRBJ1-2; a weak D match, TRBD1 (5 bases). This TCR was recovered from a woman aged 40 to 50 in good health and CMV-seronegative. In DNA, the CDR3 is TGCGCCAGCAGCGTTATTCAGGGTTCGGGCTATGGCTACACTTTC. It is translated as CASSVIQGSGYGYTF.